One sample yielded the 22 T cell receptor beta chains listed below, sequenced in a study of T cells in Graves' hyperthyroidism and ophthalmopathy. RNA transcripts were the template for amplifying TCR beta CDR3 regions. First-round RT-PCR of the TCR CDR3 relied on the HTBI primer set. In TCRdb, the multiplex PCR reads were re-called with MiXCR into one record per CDR3 protein. The sample shows some 400,000 distinct CDR3 sequences, roughly 12% of them seen only once. The sample taken for sequencing was blood. The receptors shown here come from a man aged 25 to 45 with Graves' hyperthyroidism that later progressed to Graves' ophthalmopathy.

This clonotype was observed many times. The chain is built from TRBV3-1 and TRBJ1-5, with D perhaps matching TRBD1 (6 bases). CDR3 length: 19 amino acids. The V end lost 1 base, the J end lost 0 bases, and 19 bases lay between the germline ends. Germline V lookup: CDR1 LGHDT, CDR2 YNNKEL (reference sequence). CDR3 protein: CASSQGWKTGYSSNQPQHF. The CDR3 DNA sequence: TGTGCCAGCAGCCAAGGCTGGAAGACAGGTTACAGTAGCAATCAGCCCCAGCATTTT.

V and J are TRBV15 and TRBJ1-6; D perhaps matches TRBD1 (5 bases). Per germline, CDR1 LNHNV and CDR2 YYDKDF (reference sequence). V was pared by 4 bases and J by 8 bases, with 9 bases between. This CDR3 spans 13 amino acids. The CDR3 DNA follows: TGTGCCACCAGCACAGGGTACGATTCACCCCTCCACTTT. It yields the protein CATSTGYDSPLHF. The full variable domain, its missing parts supplied by reference TRBV15 and TRBJ1-6, is DAMVIQNPRYQVTQFGKPVTLSCSQTLNHNVMYWYQQKSSQAPKLLFHYYDKDFNNEADTPDNFQSRRPNTSFCFLDIRSPGLGDTAMYLCATSTGYDSPLHFGNGTRLTVT.

This clonotype was recorded many times. The chain is built from TRBV29-1 and TRBJ2-7, with D uncertain. V lost 7 bases and J lost 4, with 11 bases in between. The germline gives CDR1 SQVTM, CDR2 ANQGSEA. This CDR3 has 11 amino acids. CDR3 sequence: CSASRGYEQYF. The CDR3 DNA sequence: TGCAGCGCCTCCAGAGGATACGAGCAGTACTTC.

This clonotype was picked up many times. The chain links TRBV20-1 to TRBJ2-5; TRBD1 agrees at 7 bases. Germline CDR1 reads DFQATT; CDR2 reads SNEGSKA (reference sequence). The CDR3 covers 13 residues. The J segment lost 5 bases and the V segment lost 5 bases, leaving 8 bases of the junction unmatched. The CDR3 loop reads CSAPRGGRETQYF. In DNA form, the CDR3 reads TGCAGTGCTCCCAGAGGGGGCCGGGAGACCCAGTACTTC.

In this sample, this clonotype turned up many times. This chain uses TRBV24-1 with TRBJ2-7; 12 bases map to TRBD1. This CDR3 is built from 16 residues. Germline values: CDR1 KGHDR, CDR2 SFDVKD. Trimming took 4 bases from V and 6 from J; bases not matched to a gene: 9. The DNA of the CDR3 is TGTGCCACCAGTGACCCCACCGGGACAGGGGGCGGCGAGCAGTACTTC. Its translation: CATSDPTGTGGGEQYF.

V and J are TRBV12-3 or TRBV12-4 and TRBJ2-1; D might be TRBD1 (5 bases). V lost 5 bases to trimming and J lost 0 bases, with 17 bases between them. There are 17 residues in the CDR3. This CDR3 reads CASSKFRAESSYNEQFF. The CDR3 bases are TGTGCCAGCAGTAAATTCAGGGCGGAGAGCTCCTACAATGAGCAGTTCTTC.

This clonotype was seen repeatedly, ten times or more. This chain links TRBV12-5 with TRBJ1-1, with TRBD1 as a possible D gene (5 bases). The length of the CDR3 is 13 residues. Trimming cost V 5 bases and J 11 bases, with 18 bases left between them. Germline-derived CDR1 and CDR2 are LGHNT and FRNRAP. CDR3 loop: CASGPPSPGWAFF. The CDR3 bases are TGTGCTAGTGGTCCCCCATCGCCAGGGTGGGCTTTCTTT.

This clonotype has at least ten counts. The chain employs TRBV11-2 and TRBJ1-4; D gene ambiguous. Trimming took off 5 bases at V and 6 bases at J, with 16 bases between the two ends. The CDR3 totals 15 residues. The germline V gene has CDR1 SGHAT and CDR2 FQNNGV. The CDR3 region is CASSLYPSMDEKLFF. CDR3 sequence (DNA): TGTGCCAGCAGCCTTTACCCCTCGATGGATGAAAAACTGTTTTTT.

Ten or more counts support this clonotype. The V call is TRBV3-1, the J call TRBJ1-4; D unresolved. V dropped 2 bases and J dropped 3 bases, with 10 bases sitting between them. This CDR3 region has 15 residues. The germline CDR1 and CDR2 sequences are LGHDT and YNNKEL (reference sequence). The CDR3 reads CASSQPRHANEKLFF. CDR3 in DNA: TGTGCCAGCAGCCAACCTCGACACGCTAATGAAAAACTGTTTTTT.

V and J are TRBV11-2 and TRBJ1-3; D unresolved. This CDR3 has 16 amino acids. Germline V lookup: CDR1 SGHAT, CDR2 FQNNGV. Between the trimmed V and J ends, which lost 5 bases and 1 base, there was a span of 15 bases. In nucleotides, the CDR3 is TGTGCCAGCAGCCCAGGATTAGTACATTCTGGAAACACCATATATTTT. It encodes CASSPGLVHSGNTIYF.

The V gene is TRBV14, the J gene TRBJ2-2; D not certain. The V end was cut by 0 bases, the J end by 8 bases, with 13 bases between. CDR1 SGHDN and CDR2 FVKESK come from the germline V gene. The CDR3 runs 15 residues. This chain's CDR3 is CASSQDPPFLGELFF. CDR3 DNA sequence: TGTGCCAGCAGCCAAGATCCCCCTTTCTTGGGGGAGCTGTTTTTT.

This clonotype was observed a handful of times. The rearrangement links TRBV7-3 to TRBJ1-1; 10 positions match TRBD1. CDR1 is SGHTA and CDR2 is FQGTGA in the germline V gene. There are 15 residues in the CDR3. Trimming at V came to 2 bases and at J to 3 bases, leaving 3 bases not matched to a gene. The CDR3 nucleotides read TGTGCCAGCAGCTTAGACGGGACAGGGGACACTGAAGCTTTCTTT. This encodes CASSLDGTGDTEAFF.

This clonotype was seen only a few times. The CDR3, as DNA: TGCGCCAGCAGCCAACCAGGGACTAGCGGTGCCTACGAGCAGTACTTC. Its protein is CASSQPGTSGAYEQYF. This chain joins TRBV4-1 and TRBJ2-7, with 11 bases that match TRBD2. Germline CDR1 reads MGHRA; CDR2 reads YSYEKL. The CDR3 spans 16 residues. Losses at the gene ends were 2 bases for V and 2 bases for J; bases not matched to a gene: 5.

This clonotype was counted between two and nine times. The V and J genes are TRBV20-1 and TRBJ1-6; 7 nucleotides match TRBD1. CDR1 DFQATT and CDR2 SNEGSKA come from the germline V gene (reference sequence). The CDR3 sequence is 16 residues long. V lost 6 bases, J lost 9 bases, and 17 bases stayed unmatched. CDR3: CSAMSNPGGMGSPLHF. CDR3 in DNA: TGCAGTGCAATGTCTAACCCAGGGGGGATGGGTTCACCCCTCCACTTT.

This clonotype was seen repeatedly, ten times or more. The gene calls are TRBV5-1 and TRBJ1-1; D call uncertain. The V gene's germline CDR1 is SGHRS and CDR2 YFSETQ. The ends were cut back, 3 bases at V and 1 base at J, with 10 bases in the middle. The CDR3 spans 14 residues. The CDR3: CASSYKTPNTEAFF. CDR3 DNA: TGCGCCAGCAGCTATAAAACACCGAACACTGAAGCTTTCTTT.

This clonotype was counted a few times. J is TRBJ2-1 and V is TRBV6-1, with unresolved D. Germline-derived CDR1 and CDR2 are MNHNS and SASEGT. Trimming took off 6 bases at V and 3 bases at J, with 18 bases between the two ends. The CDR3 totals 16 residues. CDR3 amino acids: CASRDVGSSFYNEQFF. In DNA form, the CDR3 reads TGTGCCAGCAGGGACGTCGGCTCTTCATTCTACAATGAGCAGTTCTTC.

In its sample, this clonotype was seen many times. The genes are TRBV5-1 and TRBJ1-4; 7 bases fit TRBD1. Trimming took 2 bases from V and 1 from J; bases not matched to a gene: 5. The CDR3 totals 16 residues. Germline V gene lookup returns CDR1 SGHRS and CDR2 YFSETQ. CDR3 in amino acids: CASSFLGTVTNEKLFF. CDR3 sequence (DNA): TGCGCCAGCAGCTTCCTTGGGACAGTAACTAATGAAAAACTGTTTTTT. The complete variable domain, with remaining parts taken from reference TRBV5-1 and TRBJ1-4, reads KAGVTQTPRYLIKTRGQQVTLSCSPISGHRSVSWYQQTPGQGLQFLFEYFSETQRNKGNFPGRFSGRQFSNSRSEMNVSTLELGDSALYLCASSFLGTVTNEKLFFGSGTQLSVL.

The V and J genes are TRBV12-3 or TRBV12-4 and TRBJ2-2; 8 bases are shared with TRBD1. J gave up 4 bases and V 5 bases, and 6 bases lay outside the gene matches. CDR3 length equals 15 residues. The CDR3 nucleotides are TGTGCCAGCAGTATACAGGGGGTGGGCACCGGGGAGCTGTTTTTT. Encoded protein: CASSIQGVGTGELFF.

This clonotype was observed many times. The chain uses TRBV24-1 and TRBJ1-2; 9 nucleotides agree with TRBD1. Trimming took 9 bases from V and 5 from J; bases not matched to a gene: 6. This CDR3 region has 13 residues. Per germline, CDR1 KGHDR and CDR2 SFDVKD. CDR3 in DNA: TGTGCCACCCGCAGGACAGGGGATTATGGCTACACCTTC. This codes for CATRRTGDYGYTF.

This clonotype was recorded at least ten times. This chain joins TRBV11-3 and TRBJ2-4, with 9 bases fitting TRBD2. This CDR3 contains 15 residues. Germline lookup yields CDR1 SGHNT and CDR2 YENEEA. The V gene end was trimmed by 1 base and the J gene end by 8 bases; junction bases not matched to a gene: 6. CDR3 DNA: TGTGCCAGCAGCTTAGTGGGGACTAGCAAGGACATTCAGTACTTC. Translation gives CASSLVGTSKDIQYF.

This clonotype was counted ten times or more. The chain couples TRBV30 to TRBJ1-1, with D hard to call. Germline CDR1 reads GTSNPN; CDR2 reads SVGIG (reference sequence). Trimming removed 0 bases at V and 11 bases at J, with 16 bases between. The CDR3 has 13 amino acids. The CDR3 DNA reads TGTGCCTGGAGTGTACGGTTGGCCAACGGGGCTTTCTTT. Translating gives CAWSVRLANGAFF.

This clonotype was counted many times. The chain links TRBV28 to TRBJ2-1; D unclear. The CDR3 length is 17 residues. Trimming removed 3 bases from V and 4 bases from J, with 19 bases in between. Germline CDR1 is MDHEN and CDR2 is SYDVKM. The CDR3 loop is CASSFAGILLGYNEQFF. Here the CDR3 DNA reads TGTGCCAGCAGTTTTGCAGGTATCCTTCTTGGATACAATGAGCAGTTCTTC.